The next 25 T cell receptor beta chains were all read from a single sample in a study of control samples from healthy donors and cancer patients. Libraries were prepared by immunoSEQ multiplex PCR; TCRdb keeps only in-frame clonotypes and omits some of them. The sample records 90,000 to 150,000 clones, about nine tenths being singletons. The sample comprised blood. The receptors derive from a woman aged 18 to 35 in good health.

This clone was counted between two and nine times. The chain employs TRBV30 and TRBJ2-3; 7 nucleotides align to TRBD1. The CDR3 loop spans 15 amino acids. From germline, CDR1 is GTSNPN and CDR2 SVGIG (reference sequence). The J segment lost 5 bases and the V segment lost 7 bases, leaving 15 bases of the junction unmatched. In DNA, the CDR3 is TGTGCCTCCACGGGAAAAGGGGGCGCAGTAGATACGCAGTATTTT. It codes for CASTGKGGAVDTQYF.

This chain joins TRBV28 and TRBJ1-4; 7 bases are shared with TRBD1. Per germline, CDR1 MDHEN and CDR2 SYDVKM. This CDR3 comprises 12 residues. The ends lost 7 bases at V and 7 bases at J; junction bases unmatched: 3. CDR3 DNA: TGTGCCAGCATGCCAGGGGGTGAAAAACTGTTTTTT. This encodes CASMPGGEKLFF.

The chain joins TRBV4-3 to TRBJ1-3, with 11 bases aligning to TRBD1. V lost 3 bases to trimming and J lost 8 bases; unmatched junction nucleotides: 0. Germline CDR1 LGHNA, CDR2 YSLEER. The CDR3 is made up of 13 amino acids. The CDR3 nucleotides read TGCGCCAGCAGCCAGGGACAGGGGGACACCATATATTTT. This encodes CASSQGQGDTIYF.

The chain employs TRBV5-4 and TRBJ1-2; TRBD1 might be the D (5 bases). The CDR3 contains 15 residues. Germline lookup yields CDR1 SGHNT and CDR2 YYREEE (reference sequence). The V end lost 4 bases, the J end lost 8 bases, and 21 bases lay between the germline ends. Here the CDR3 DNA reads TGTGCCAGCAGCCCCACAACCCGGGGCGGGGACGGCTACACCTTC. This translates into CASSPTTRGGDGYTF.

CDR3 nucleotide sequence: TGTGCCAGCAGCCACGGGGTCCGAAAAAAACTGTTTTTT. Residues: CASSHGVRKKLFF. This sequence joins TRBV11-2 and TRBJ1-4; D gene uncertain. V lost 5 bases and J lost 9, with 13 bases in between. Germline V gives CDR1 SGHAT, CDR2 FQNNGV. CDR3 length equals 13 residues.

This chain connects TRBV24-1 to TRBJ1-5; 7 bases agree with TRBD1. This CDR3 is 14 amino acids long. The junction had 4 bases not matched to a gene; V was cut back by 4 bases and J by 5 bases. CDR1 and CDR2 from the germline V gene are KGHDR and SFDVKD. CDR3: CATSEQGFYQPQHF. The CDR3, as DNA: TGTGCCACCAGTGAACAGGGGTTCTATCAGCCCCAGCATTTT.

In this sample, this clone turned up once. The chain carries TRBV20-1 and TRBJ1-2; the D gene is possibly TRBD1 (6 bases). Germline V gives CDR1 DFQATT, CDR2 SNEGSKA (reference sequence). This CDR3 comprises 13 residues. Between the trimmed V and J ends, which lost 3 bases and 2 bases, there was a span of 10 bases. The CDR3 DNA reads TGCAGTGCTAGTCGCAGGGGCAACTATGGCTACACCTTC. It specifies CSASRRGNYGYTF.

This clone has more than one count but fewer than ten. The rearrangement joins TRBV6-4 to TRBJ2-7; 8 bases fit TRBD2. This CDR3 is built from 14 residues. Germline CDR1 and CDR2: MRHNA and SNTAGT. V gave up 8 bases and J gave up 8 bases; unmatched junction bases: 14. DNA of the CDR3: TGTGCCAGCTTCGGAAAGGCTAGCGGGCTAAAGCAGTACTTC. This codes for CASFGKASGLKQYF.

The genes are TRBV24-1 and TRBJ1-4; no definite D call. Trimming cost V 1 base and J 6 bases, with 23 bases left between them. This CDR3 spans 19 amino acids. Germline CDR1 and CDR2: KGHDR and SFDVKD. This CDR3 is CATSDFARPRPQEDEKLFF. In DNA form, the CDR3 reads TGTGCCACCAGTGATTTCGCCCGCCCGAGGCCCCAGGAAGATGAAAAACTGTTTTTT.

The gene calls are TRBV19 and TRBJ2-1, with D tentatively TRBD1 (6 bases). Germline values: CDR1 LNHDA, CDR2 SQIVND (reference sequence). The CDR3 runs to 15 residues. Trimming took off 5 bases at V and 1 base at J, with 12 bases between the two ends. The CDR3: CASSYDRISYNEQFF. DNA of the CDR3: TGTGCCAGTAGTTACGACAGGATATCCTACAATGAGCAGTTCTTC.

The gene calls are TRBV19 and TRBJ2-7; tentatively, D is TRBD1 (6 bases). V lost 10 bases, J lost 3 bases, and 19 bases lay in between. Looked up from germline, CDR1 is LNHDA and CDR2 is SQIVND (reference sequence). This CDR3 region has 14 residues. In DNA, the CDR3 is TGTGCCACCCCAGGAGAGGGGGAAGGCTACGAGCAGTACTTC. Translation: CATPGEGEGYEQYF.

This clone turned up a few times. The genes are TRBV19 and TRBJ2-7; no firm D call. CDR3 length equals 13 residues. Per the germline V gene, CDR1 is LNHDA and CDR2 is SQIVND (reference sequence). Trimming took 1 base from V and 4 from J, leaving 8 bases between them. CDR3 protein: CASSIGSLYEQYF. CDR3 coding DNA: TGTGCCAGTAGTATAGGCAGCCTGTACGAGCAGTACTTC.

The rearrangement joins TRBV2 to TRBJ2-5; D may be TRBD2 (5 bases). Trimming cost V 6 bases and J 2 bases, with 7 bases left between them. Germline CDR1 is SNHLY and CDR2 is FYNNEI. CDR3 length: 12 amino acids. CDR3 coding DNA: TGTGCCAGCAGGCGGGCACAAGAGACCCAGTACTTC. It is translated as CASRRAQETQYF.

This chain links TRBV29-1 with TRBJ2-7; D tentatively fits TRBD1 or TRBD2 (5 bases each). Per germline, CDR1 SQVTM and CDR2 ANQGSEA. The CDR3 has 12 residues. Trimming shortened V by 7 bases and J by 0 bases, and 10 bases separated the two germline ends. CDR3 coding DNA: TGCAGCGCCGGGACCGCCTCCTACGAGCAGTACTTC. It encodes CSAGTASYEQYF.

V gene TRBV6-2 or TRBV6-3 combines with J gene TRBJ1-5; D not certain. This CDR3 is built from 18 residues. Trimming shortened V by 2 bases and J by 0 bases, and 17 bases separated the two germline ends. Germline CDR1 and CDR2: MNHEY and SVGEGT. CDR3 loop: CASSYRSLHSYSNQPQHF. Here the CDR3 DNA reads TGTGCCAGCAGTTACCGATCACTTCACAGTTATAGCAATCAGCCCCAGCATTTT.

V gene TRBV6-1 combines with J gene TRBJ1-2; no firm D call. The CDR3 spans 14 residues. Germline CDR1 is MNHNS and CDR2 is SASEGT. V was cut by 3 bases and J by 1 base, with 9 bases left in between. The CDR3 sequence is CASSEQELNYGYTF. CDR3 bases: TGTGCCAGCAGTGAGCAGGAACTTAACTATGGCTACACCTTC.

This clone was detected only once. The chain uses TRBV28 and TRBJ1-1, with D possibly matching TRBD1 (5 bases). CDR1 is MDHEN and CDR2 is SYDVKM in the germline V gene. The length of the CDR3 is 16 residues. Trimming took 3 bases from V and 5 from J, leaving 19 bases between them. Here the CDR3 reads CASSFSLGGVRTEAFF. The DNA for the CDR3 is TGTGCCAGCAGTTTTTCTCTTGGGGGGGTGAGGACTGAAGCTTTCTTT.

The gene calls are TRBV9 and TRBJ2-3, with TRBD2 matching 15 bases. The germline V gene has CDR1 SGDLS and CDR2 YYNGEE. J gave up 4 bases and V 0 bases, and 0 bases lay outside the gene matches. This CDR3 has 16 residues. In DNA form, the CDR3 reads TGTGCCAGCAGCGTAGGGACTAGCGGGGGGGCAGATACGCAGTATTTT. Protein: CASSVGTSGGADTQYF.

J is TRBJ2-2 and V is TRBV7-2; 9 bases fit TRBD2. From germline, CDR1 is SGHTA and CDR2 FQGNSA. V shed 0 bases, J shed 6 bases, and the junction held 5 bases outside the gene matches. The CDR3 runs to 16 residues. CDR3 nucleotide sequence: TGTGCCAGCAGCTTAGCGGCGCTAGCGGGGCCCGGGGAGCTGTTTTTT. It specifies CASSLAALAGPGELFF.

The chain joins TRBV5-4 to TRBJ2-2; the match to TRBD1 covers 8 bases. V shed 3 bases and J 6 bases; nucleotides not matched to a gene: 10. This CDR3 is built from 16 residues. CDR1 and CDR2 (germline): SGHNT, YYREEE (reference sequence). The CDR3 loop reads CASSSGQGLVAGELFF. CDR3 DNA: TGTGCCAGCAGCTCAGGACAGGGATTGGTAGCCGGGGAGCTGTTTTTT.

CDR3 sequence reads: CAWSTGTGNTEAFF. The DNA of the CDR3 is TGTGCCTGGAGTACCGGGACGGGGAACACTGAAGCTTTCTTT. The chain combines TRBV30 with TRBJ1-1; D is perhaps TRBD1 (5 bases). There are 14 residues in the CDR3. From germline, CDR1 is GTSNPN and CDR2 SVGIG (reference sequence). The V gene lost 2 bases and the J gene lost 1 base, with 11 bases spanning the gap. The whole variable domain, remainder taken from reference TRBV30 and TRBJ1-1, is SQTIHQWPATLVQPVGSPLSLECTVEGTSNPNLYWYRQAAGRGLQLLFYSVGIGQISSEVPQNLSASRPQDRQFILSSKKLLLSDSGFYLCAWSTGTGNTEAFFGQGTRLTVV.

This clone was counted a single time. V usage is TRBV5-1 and J usage is TRBJ1-1, with unresolved D. Germline V gene data show CDR1 as SGHRS and CDR2 as YFSETQ. V was cut by 2 bases and J by 2 bases, with 13 bases left in between. CDR3 size: 15 residues. The CDR3 nucleotides are TGCGCCAGCAGCTTCTACGGGCAAGGAAACACTGAAGCTTTCTTT. Translating gives CASSFYGQGNTEAFF. The full variable domain, with the rest looked up from reference TRBV5-1 and TRBJ1-1, is KAGVTQTPRYLIKTRGQQVTLSCSPISGHRSVSWYQQTPGQGLQFLFEYFSETQRNKGNFPGRFSGRQFSNSRSEMNVSTLELGDSALYLCASSFYGQGNTEAFFGQGTRLTVV.

The chain combines TRBV7-2 with TRBJ2-7; 11 bases align to TRBD2. The length of the CDR3 is 14 residues. Trimming took 7 bases from V and 2 from J; bases not matched to a gene: 4. Germline lookup yields CDR1 SGHTA and CDR2 FQGNSA. As DNA, the CDR3 is TGTGCCAGCATCGTTAGCGGGGGGGCCTACGAGCAGTACTTC. Amino acids: CASIVSGGAYEQYF.

The chain employs TRBV7-2 and TRBJ1-5; TRBD1 aligns across 7 bases. The germline gives CDR1 SGHTA, CDR2 FQGNSA. This CDR3 region has 16 residues. V lost 3 bases and J lost 6; bases outside the gene matches: 11. CDR3 amino acids: CASSLVTGRGIQPQHF. The CDR3 bases are TGTGCCAGCAGCTTGGTGACAGGGCGGGGGATTCAGCCCCAGCATTTT.

The chain is built from TRBV19 and TRBJ2-7; D unresolved. Germline CDR1 reads LNHDA; CDR2 reads SQIVND (reference sequence). Trimming shortened V by 5 bases and J by 7 bases, and 9 bases separated the two germline ends. The CDR3 spans 11 residues. The CDR3 protein is CASSDGREQYF. The DNA of the CDR3 is TGTGCCAGTAGTGATGGGCGGGAGCAGTACTTC. The variable domain in full, completed from reference TRBV19 and TRBJ2-7, reads DGGITQSPKYLFRKEGQNVTLSCEQNLNHDAMYWYRQDPGQGLRLIYYSQIVNDFQKGDIAEGYSVSREKKESFPLTVTSAQKNPTAFYLCASSDGREQYFGPGTRLTVT.